The present TCR beta chain was sequenced within a study of shared clonotypes between healthy human individuals. TCRdb's copy holds only in-frame clones and misses some; the assay was immunoSEQ multiplex PCR. The sample consists of 450,000 to 500,000 clones, around 73% of them appearing once. The V gene's germline CDR1 is LNHDA and CDR2 SQIVND (reference sequence). The V and J ends lost 7 bases and 5 bases respectively, with 15 bases between them. The CDR3 length is 14 residues. The chain recombines TRBV19 with TRBJ1-5; perhaps TRBD1 as D (6 bases). The TCR comes from a woman aged 40 to 55 in good health. Some clones in this sample may be carry-over from other donors' samples. The source material was PBMCs. Written as DNA, the CDR3 is TGTGCCAGTATCCAGGAGCAGGGGCATCAGCCCCAGCATTTT. As protein: CASIQEQGHQPQHF. The full variable domain, completed using reference TRBV19 and TRBJ1-5, is DGGITQSPKYLFRKEGQNVTLSCEQNLNHDAMYWYRQDPGQGLRLIYYSQIVNDFQKGDIAEGYSVSREKKESFPLTVTSAQKNPTAFYLCASIQEQGHQPQHFGDGTRLSIL.